One sample yielded the 24 T cell receptor beta chains listed below, sequenced in a study of CD8 T cells in Susac syndrome. With random hexamers, reverse transcription was performed on roughly 0.5 to 1 ug of RNA. TCRdb re-derived calls from the immunoSEQ multiplex PCR reads in MiXCR, one entry per CDR3 protein. The sample holds tens of thousands of distinct CDR3 sequences, roughly 94% seen once. The sequencing sample was made of CD4+ T cells from PBMCs. The receptors derive from a human donor with Susac syndrome.

This chain joins TRBV14 and TRBJ2-4; no definite D call. The ends were cut back, 0 bases at V and 1 base at J, with 4 bases in the middle. The CDR3 runs to 14 residues. CDR1 is SGHDN, CDR2 FVKESK, per germline. Here the CDR3 DNA reads TGTGCCAGCAGCCAAGACAGGGCCAAAAACATTCAGTACTTC. This encodes CASSQDRAKNIQYF.

V gene TRBV6-1 combines with J gene TRBJ1-3; D is perhaps TRBD1 (5 bases). There are 16 residues in the CDR3. Germline V gene sequence: CDR1 MNHNS, CDR2 SASEGT. Deletions cut 5 bases from V and 2 bases from J, with 16 bases between. The CDR3 region is CASSTFREKAGNTIYF. The DNA for the CDR3 is TGTGCCAGCAGTACCTTCAGGGAAAAGGCTGGAAACACCATATATTTT.

The chain is built from TRBV11-2 and TRBJ2-7, with TRBD1 identical over 8 bases. Germline CDR1 reads SGHAT; CDR2 reads FQNNGV. The CDR3 length is 14 residues. Unmatched junction bases numbered 8, after V lost 5 bases and J lost 5 bases. The CDR3 loop is CASSPQGAGNEQYF. DNA of the CDR3: TGTGCCAGCAGCCCGCAGGGGGCGGGCAACGAGCAGTACTTC.

This clonotype is a singleton in its sample. This chain uses TRBV6-2 or TRBV6-3 with TRBJ2-5, with D possibly called TRBD1 or TRBD2 (5 bases each). CDR3 size: 16 residues. The germline V and J ends were trimmed by 7 bases and 5 bases, with 23 bases remaining between them. Per the germline V gene, CDR1 is MNHEY and CDR2 is SVGEGT. The CDR3 sequence is CASTMGRLPRRETQYF. In nucleotides, the CDR3 is TGTGCCAGCACCATGGGACGGCTACCTCGTCGGGAGACCCAGTACTTC.

The J gene is TRBJ2-3, the V gene TRBV5-1; TRBD2 matches at 9 bases. The CDR3 is 13 amino acids. J was trimmed by 4 bases and V by 5 bases; bases with no gene match: 2. The V gene's germline CDR1 is SGHRS and CDR2 YFSETQ. The CDR3 sequence is CASRRGGPDTQYF. The CDR3, as DNA: TGCGCCAGCAGGCGGGGGGGCCCAGATACGCAGTATTTT.

The chain has TRBV20-1 and TRBJ1-5; 9 bases are a match to TRBD1. Per germline, CDR1 DFQATT and CDR2 SNEGSKA (reference sequence). The CDR3 is 16 amino acids. CDR3 residues: CSVDRGELYSNQPQHF. As DNA, the CDR3 is TGCAGCGTAGACAGGGGGGAACTCTATAGCAATCAGCCCCAGCATTTT.

V is TRBV9 and J is TRBJ2-5; D assignment may be TRBD1 or TRBD2 (5 bases each). CDR1 SGDLS and CDR2 YYNGEE come from the germline V gene. The CDR3 extends over 14 amino acids. The germline V and J ends were trimmed by 4 bases and 0 bases, with 10 bases remaining between them. The DNA of the CDR3 is TGTGCCAGCAGCTACGGGACGTACCAAGAGACCCAGTACTTC. It codes for CASSYGTYQETQYF.

The rearrangement joins TRBV4-2 to TRBJ2-6; 7 bases fit TRBD2. With 0 bases clipped from V and 0 bases from J, the junction kept 5 bases outside the gene matches. This CDR3 is 18 amino acids long. CDR1 and CDR2 (germline): LGHNA, YNFKEQ. The CDR3 DNA follows: TGTGCCAGCAGCCAAGATGGGGGGGGGACCTCTGGGGCCAACGTCCTGACTTTC. Translated, it gives CASSQDGGGTSGANVLTF.

The rearrangement links TRBV4-2 to TRBJ2-5, with D perhaps being TRBD1 or TRBD2 (6 bases each). CDR3 length equals 15 residues. The V end was cut by 0 bases, the J end by 5 bases, with 13 bases between. Per the germline V gene, CDR1 is LGHNA and CDR2 is YNFKEQ. The CDR3 bases are TGTGCCAGCAGCCAAGATCCGGGGGCCGCGGAGACCCAGTACTTC. Protein product: CASSQDPGAAETQYF.

The chain carries TRBV30 and TRBJ1-1; D gene ambiguous. The germline V and J ends were trimmed by 1 base and 7 bases, with 10 bases remaining between them. Per the germline V gene, CDR1 is GTSNPN and CDR2 is SVGIG (reference sequence). CDR3 length: 12 amino acids. This CDR3 reads CAWSASLGEAFF. The CDR3 coding sequence is TGTGCCTGGAGTGCCTCCCTGGGTGAAGCTTTCTTT.

This chain uses TRBV27 with TRBJ1-5, with D possibly being TRBD1 (5 bases). With 5 bases removed from V and 1 base from J, the gap between germline ends came to 9 bases. The germline V gene has CDR1 MNHEY and CDR2 SMNVEV (reference sequence). The CDR3 has 14 amino acids. The CDR3 is CASSPRDSNQPQHF. For the CDR3, the DNA is TGTGCCAGCAGTCCCCGGGACAGCAATCAGCCCCAGCATTTT.

This chain joins TRBV25-1 and TRBJ2-4, with 7 bases fitting TRBD1. There are 13 residues in the CDR3. Germline values: CDR1 MGHDK, CDR2 SYGVNS. The junction had 3 bases not matched to a gene; V was cut back by 5 bases and J by 5 bases. For the CDR3, the DNA is TGTGCCAGCAGTAGAGGGGGCCAAAACATTCAGTACTTC. This codes for CASSRGGQNIQYF.

The chain carries TRBV1 and TRBJ2-4; TRBD1, the table's D call, was not compared with the DNA. TRBV1 is given as a pseudogene. The CDR3 runs 17 residues. CDR3 protein: CTSSQVRDRVAKNIQYF. For the CDR3, the DNA is TGCACCAGCAGCCAAGTAAGGGACAGAGTAGCCAAAAACATTCAGTACTTC.

The genes are TRBV3-1 and TRBJ1-6; D is unclear. CDR1 and CDR2 from the germline V gene are LGHDT and YNNKEL (reference sequence). The CDR3 spans 14 residues. V was pared by 0 bases and J by 7 bases, with 7 bases between. The CDR3 DNA sequence: TGTGCCAGCAGCCAAGAAGCGGGGAATTCACCCCTCCACTTT. Protein: CASSQEAGNSPLHF.

The chain employs TRBV7-6 and TRBJ2-2; D is ambiguous. The CDR3 is made up of 17 amino acids. The V gene lost 3 bases and the J gene lost 1 base, with 15 bases spanning the gap. Germline CDR1 and CDR2: SGHVS and FNYEAQ. Here the CDR3 reads CASSFQAQRLNTGELFF. Here the CDR3 DNA reads TGTGCCAGCAGCTTCCAGGCACAACGACTGAACACCGGGGAGCTGTTTTTT. Filled out from reference TRBV7-6 and TRBJ2-2, the complete variable domain reads GAGVSQSPRYKVTKRGQDVALRCDPISGHVSLYWYRQALGQGPEFLTYFNYEAQQDKSGLPNDRFSAERPEGSISTLTIQRTEQRDSAMYRCASSFQAQRLNTGELFFGEGSRLTVL.

The chain employs TRBV7-8 and TRBJ2-6; D gene unclear. This CDR3 comprises 14 residues. The ends were cut back, 1 base at V and 3 bases at J, with 4 bases in the middle. From germline, CDR1 is SGHVS and CDR2 FQNEAQ. The CDR3 region has the DNA TGTGCCAGCAGCTTAGTAGGTGGGGCCAACGTCCTGACTTTC. Translation gives CASSLVGGANVLTF.

The chain uses TRBV14 and TRBJ2-5; D is unresolved. Germline CDR1 reads SGHDN; CDR2 reads FVKESK. Trimming cost V 0 bases and J 0 bases, with 11 bases left between them. This CDR3 spans 16 amino acids. The DNA of the CDR3 is TGTGCCAGCAGCCAAGATCTGTACTCGTACCAAGAGACCCAGTACTTC. Its protein is CASSQDLYSYQETQYF.

V gene TRBV5-1 combines with J gene TRBJ1-1; 7 bases line up with TRBD1. This CDR3 is 14 amino acids long. The germline V gene encodes CDR1 SGHRS and CDR2 YFSETQ. The J segment lost 5 bases and the V segment lost 3 bases, leaving 7 bases of the junction unmatched. This CDR3 reads CASSSDRDGTEAFF. The CDR3 coding sequence is TGCGCCAGCAGCTCCGACAGGGACGGGACTGAAGCTTTCTTT.

The genes are TRBV29-1 and TRBJ1-1, with D unclear. V lost 2 bases and J lost 7, with 8 bases in between. The germline V gene encodes CDR1 SQVTM and CDR2 ANQGSEA. This CDR3 has 11 amino acids. This CDR3 reads CSVERRFEAFF. Here the CDR3 DNA reads TGCAGCGTTGAAAGGAGATTTGAAGCTTTCTTT.

The CDR3, as DNA: TGTGCCAGCAGCTTAGAAGACAGATTCAATCAGCCCCAGCATTTT. Amino acid sequence: CASSLEDRFNQPQHF. The chain couples TRBV7-9 to TRBJ1-5; D possibly corresponds to TRBD1 (5 bases). Germline-derived CDR1 and CDR2 are SEHNR and FQNEAQ (reference sequence). This CDR3 spans 15 amino acids. Trimming took off 1 base at V and 3 bases at J, with 10 bases between the two ends.

This chain joins TRBV7-9 and TRBJ2-1, with TRBD2 matching 15 bases. Germline CDR1 is SEHNR and CDR2 is FQNEAQ (reference sequence). J lost 8 bases, V lost 5 bases, and 4 bases had no gene match. The CDR3 extends over 15 amino acids. The CDR3 reads CASSLGLAGGDEQFF. Here the CDR3 DNA reads TGTGCCAGCAGCCTTGGACTAGCGGGGGGGGATGAGCAGTTCTTC.

V and J are TRBV7-9 and TRBJ2-7; D call uncertain. The V gene lost 3 bases and the J gene lost 4 bases, with 7 bases spanning the gap. Germline V lookup: CDR1 SEHNR, CDR2 FQNEAQ (reference sequence). The CDR3 has 12 amino acids. CDR3 in DNA: TGTGCCAGCAGCTTCAACAGTTACGAGCAGTACTTC. Its protein product is CASSFNSYEQYF.

This chain's CDR3 is CSARQGTKRGISTDTQYF. DNA of the CDR3: TGCAGTGCTAGACAGGGGACCAAGCGGGGGATTAGCACAGATACGCAGTATTTT. The gene calls are TRBV20-1 and TRBJ2-3; 8 bases align to TRBD2. The CDR3 is 18 amino acids. V lost 2 bases, J lost 0 bases, and 13 bases stayed unmatched. Germline loops: CDR1 DFQATT, CDR2 SNEGSKA (reference sequence).

The chain's CDR3 is CASSLAGASTDTQYF. In DNA form, the CDR3 reads TGTGCCAGCAGCTTAGCGGGGGCTAGCACAGATACGCAGTATTTT. This chain uses TRBV5-4 with TRBJ2-3, with 8 bases identical to TRBD2. CDR1 is SGHNT and CDR2 is YYREEE in the germline V gene (reference sequence). Trimming cost V 2 bases and J 0 bases; bases outside gene matches: 2. This CDR3 region has 15 residues.